The 5 T cell receptor beta chains below come from one sample, sequenced in a study of human T cells and chemical hapten exposure. TCRdb re-derived calls from the RACE reads in MiXCR, one entry per CDR3 protein. Of around 70,000 distinct CDR3 sequences in the sample, around 6.5% were seen once. Time point meaning: healthy volunteer bleed at 6 weeks. Whole blood, unfractionated, served as the material for total RNA extraction. The sequencing sample was made of whole blood. The receptors derive from a female donor in good health. Some clones in this sample may be carry-over from other donors' samples.

This clonotype was observed a few times. The genes are TRBV16 and TRBJ1-1; the D gene is possibly TRBD1 (5 bases). CDR1 is KGHSY and CDR2 is FQNENV in the germline V gene. Trimming took 3 bases from V and 1 from J, leaving 15 bases between them. The CDR3 spans 16 residues. The CDR3 sequence is CASSHGAGTSNTEAFF. The CDR3 nucleotides are TGTGCCAGCAGCCACGGGGCAGGGACCTCGAACACTGAAGCTTTCTTT.

This clonotype was seen more than once but under ten times. The chain uses TRBV28 and TRBJ2-7; D may be TRBD1 (5 bases). Trimming pared 4 bases from V and 2 bases from J, leaving 9 bases between. The CDR3 contains 13 residues. The germline gives CDR1 MDHEN, CDR2 SYDVKM. Written as DNA, the CDR3 is TGTGCCAGCAGTTCGACAGCGACCTACGAGCAGTACTTC. As protein: CASSSTATYEQYF.

This clonotype was picked up many times. The chain is built from TRBV29-1 and TRBJ2-3; D unresolved. Trimming took off 3 bases at V and 2 bases at J, with 6 bases between the two ends. Germline V gene data show CDR1 as SQVTM and CDR2 as ANQGSEA. This CDR3 has 12 residues. This chain's CDR3 is CSVEFDTDTQYF. In nucleotides, the CDR3 is TGCAGCGTTGAGTTTGACACAGATACGCAGTATTTT.

There are a few counts of this clonotype. A read error may produce the germline difference seen at one junction end. The rearrangement links TRBV29-1 to TRBJ1-1; D uncertain. The CDR3 runs to 10 residues. Germline-derived CDR1 and CDR2 are SQVTM and ANQGSEA. The CDR3 spells CSVSTGILIF. CDR3 nucleotides: TGCAGCGTTAGTACCGGGATCCTAATCTTT.

Turning to this clonotype: A junction end diverges from the germline sequence, so it may reflect a read error. This chain joins TRBV15 and TRBJ1-1; D may be TRBD1 (6 bases). CDR3 length: 15 amino acids. Germline CDR1 LNHNV, CDR2 YYDKDF (reference sequence). CDR3 in DNA: TGTGCCGCCAGCTCGAATTCGGGACAGAACACTGAAGCTTTCTTT. Translating it yields CAASSNSGQNTEAFF.